The T cell receptor (beta chain) under discussion was sequenced for a study of blood T cells in healthy people across ages. CDR3 length: 16 residues. Germline V lookup: CDR1 SGHDN, CDR2 FVKESK. The V end was cut by 2 bases, the J end by 8 bases, with 18 bases between. This clonotype turned up a few times. The use of a sample-barcoded 5' primer and a J-beta primer mix characterized a second PCR of roughly 6 to 12 cycles. MiXCR, run by TCRdb on the 5' RACE reads, gives a single entry per CDR3 protein. The top ten clones hold 13% of a sample with some 900,000 distinct CDR3 sequences, approximately 49% of them seen once.

The origin of this receptor is a man aged 30-40 years in good health. The rearrangement links TRBV14 to TRBJ1-4; unclear D gene. The source material was blood. The CDR3 sequence: CASSQSDSFLQEKLFF. Here the CDR3 DNA reads TGTGCCAGCAGCCAATCCGATTCTTTTTTGCAGGAAAAACTGTTTTTT.